Listed below are T cell receptor beta chains from one sample, sequenced in a study of blood T cell repertoires in COVID-19. Sequenced by immunoSEQ multiplex PCR; TCRdb stores in-frame clones only, minus some. The sample lists some 40,000 clones; about four fifths were seen once. Sequencing was done on a sample of peripheral blood. The receptor set was obtained from a man aged 50 to 60 with active or convalescent COVID-19. Each CDR3 is given with its conserved first and last residue. Each record gives: D gene, clone size, J gene, V gene, CDR3 DNA, CDR3 protein. A D gene is named only where the DNA matches it firmly. Rows give clone size only sometimes, using once, few, many, or a class for an expanded clone.

D gene: TRBD1
clone size: -
J gene: TRBJ1-6
V gene: TRBV2
CDR3 DNA: TGTGCCAGCAGCCAGGACAGGGCTTATAATTCACCCCTCCACTTT
CDR3 protein: CASSQDRAYNSPLHF

D gene: -
clone size: -
J gene: TRBJ1-5
V gene: TRBV19
CDR3 DNA: TGTGCCAGTAGTATAGATTTCAGGGGTGGGCAGCCCCAGCATTTT
CDR3 protein: CASSIDFRGGQPQHF

D gene: -
clone size: -
J gene: TRBJ1-5
V gene: TRBV2
CDR3 DNA: TGTGCCAGCAGGGAACCTTATAGCAATCAGCCCCAGCATTTT
CDR3 protein: CASREPYSNQPQHF

D gene: -
clone size: -
J gene: TRBJ2-3
V gene: TRBV7-3
CDR3 DNA: TGTGCCAGCAGCTCCCAGGGAGGAGGAACAGATACGCAGTATTTT
CDR3 protein: CASSSQGGGTDTQYF

D gene: -
clone size: -
J gene: TRBJ1-2
V gene: TRBV18
CDR3 DNA: TGTGCCAGCTCACCACCTAATCCGAACTATGGCTACACCTTC
CDR3 protein: CASSPPNPNYGYTF

D gene: -
clone size: few
J gene: TRBJ1-5
V gene: TRBV2
CDR3 DNA: TGTGCCAGCACCCCTCTGTCCAATCAGCCCCAGCATTTT
CDR3 protein: CASTPLSNQPQHF

D gene: TRBD1
clone size: -
J gene: TRBJ2-7
V gene: TRBV2
CDR3 DNA: TGTGCCAGCAGTGGGGGACAGGGTGTCTCCTACGAGCAGTACTTC
CDR3 protein: CASSGGQGVSYEQYF

D gene: -
clone size: -
J gene: TRBJ1-4
V gene: TRBV4-1
CDR3 DNA: TGCGCCAGCAGCGCCCAACAGGGACGGGCGAAAAAACTGTTTTTT
CDR3 protein: CASSAQQGRAKKLFF

D gene: TRBD1
clone size: -
J gene: TRBJ1-2
V gene: TRBV28
CDR3 DNA: TGTGCCAGCAGCTGGGGGACAGGGGTTAGGAATGGCTACACCTTC
CDR3 protein: CASSWGTGVRNGYTF

D gene: -
clone size: -
J gene: TRBJ1-2
V gene: TRBV30
CDR3 DNA: TGTGCCTGGAGCCATCTCCAAGGGGCTCGCGGCTACACCTTC
CDR3 protein: CAWSHLQGARGYTF

D gene: -
clone size: -
J gene: TRBJ2-3
V gene: TRBV4-1
CDR3 DNA: TGCGCCAGCAGCCAAGGACAGTTTACAGATACGCAGTATTTT
CDR3 protein: CASSQGQFTDTQYF

D gene: -
clone size: -
J gene: TRBJ1-3
V gene: TRBV12-5
CDR3 DNA: TGTGCTAGTGGCCACGACAGTGCAACCATATATTTT
CDR3 protein: CASGHDSATIYF

D gene: -
clone size: few
J gene: TRBJ2-2
V gene: TRBV7-6
CDR3 DNA: TGTGCCAGCAGCCGGGGACTGAACACCGGGGAGCTGTTTTTT
CDR3 protein: CASSRGLNTGELFF

D gene: -
clone size: -
J gene: TRBJ1-4
V gene: TRBV7-2
CDR3 DNA: TGTGCCAGCAGCTTAGGCGGATTAACTAATGAAAAACTGTTTTTT
CDR3 protein: CASSLGGLTNEKLFF

D gene: -
clone size: -
J gene: TRBJ1-1
V gene: TRBV6-5
CDR3 DNA: TGTGCCACAGGGAACACTGAAGCTTTCTTT
CDR3 protein: CATGNTEAFF

D gene: TRBD2
clone size: few
J gene: TRBJ2-3
V gene: TRBV5-1
CDR3 DNA: TGCGCCAGCAGCAGTAGCGGGGGGTTCACAGATACGCAGTATTTT
CDR3 protein: CASSSSGGFTDTQYF

D gene: TRBD2
clone size: -
J gene: TRBJ2-3
V gene: TRBV5-1
CDR3 DNA: TGCGCCAGCAGCTTTAGCGGGTCTAGCACAGATACGCAGTATTTT
CDR3 protein: CASSFSGSSTDTQYF

D gene: -
clone size: -
J gene: TRBJ1-4
V gene: TRBV18
CDR3 DNA: TGTGCCAGCGGCAGGGGAAATGAAAAACTGTTTTTT
CDR3 protein: CASGRGNEKLFF

D gene: -
clone size: -
J gene: TRBJ1-4
V gene: TRBV27
CDR3 DNA: TGTGCCAGCAGTCGACCCGGGGAAAAACTGTTTTTT
CDR3 protein: CASSRPGEKLFF

D gene: -
clone size: few
J gene: TRBJ1-2
V gene: TRBV15
CDR3 DNA: TGTGCCACCAGCAGGGGCACAGGGAACTCCTATGGCTACACCTTC
CDR3 protein: CATSRGTGNSYGYTF

D gene: -
clone size: -
J gene: TRBJ1-2
V gene: TRBV5-4
CDR3 DNA: TGTGCCAGCAGCATGAACAGGGAAGATGGCTACACCTTC
CDR3 protein: CASSMNREDGYTF

D gene: TRBD1
clone size: once
J gene: TRBJ1-6
V gene: TRBV11-2
CDR3 DNA: TGTGCCAGCAGCTTTAGACAGGGCCAAAATTCACCCCTCCACTTT
CDR3 protein: CASSFRQGQNSPLHF